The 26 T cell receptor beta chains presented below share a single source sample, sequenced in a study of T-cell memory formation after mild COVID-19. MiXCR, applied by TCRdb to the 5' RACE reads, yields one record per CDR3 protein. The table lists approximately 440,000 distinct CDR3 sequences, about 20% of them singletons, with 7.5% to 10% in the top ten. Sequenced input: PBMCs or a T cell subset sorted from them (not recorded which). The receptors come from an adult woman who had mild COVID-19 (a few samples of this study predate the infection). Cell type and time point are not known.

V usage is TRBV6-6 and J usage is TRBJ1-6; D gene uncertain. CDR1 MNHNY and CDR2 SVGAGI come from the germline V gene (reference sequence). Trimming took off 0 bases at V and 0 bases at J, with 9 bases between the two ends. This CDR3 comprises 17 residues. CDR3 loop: CASSYSRGTSYNSPLHF. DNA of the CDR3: TGTGCCAGCAGTTACTCGAGAGGAACCTCCTATAATTCACCCCTCCACTTT.

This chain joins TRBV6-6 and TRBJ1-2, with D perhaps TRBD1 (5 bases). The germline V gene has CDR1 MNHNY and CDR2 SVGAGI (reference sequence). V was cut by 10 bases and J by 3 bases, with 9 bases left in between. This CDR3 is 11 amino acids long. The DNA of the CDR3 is TGTGCCACACAGGACGACTATGGCTACACCTTC. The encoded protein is CATQDDYGYTF.

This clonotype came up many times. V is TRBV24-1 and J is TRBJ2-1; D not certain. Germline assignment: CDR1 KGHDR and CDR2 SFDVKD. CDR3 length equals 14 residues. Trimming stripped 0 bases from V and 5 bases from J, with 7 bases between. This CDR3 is CATSDLLEDNEQFF. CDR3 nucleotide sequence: TGTGCCACCAGTGATTTGCTCGAGGACAATGAGCAGTTCTTC.

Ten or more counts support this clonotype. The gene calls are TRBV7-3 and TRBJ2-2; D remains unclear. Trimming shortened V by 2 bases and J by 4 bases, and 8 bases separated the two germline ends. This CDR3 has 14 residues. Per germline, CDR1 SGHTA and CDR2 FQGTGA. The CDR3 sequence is CASSLVRSTGELFF. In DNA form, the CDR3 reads TGTGCCAGCAGCTTAGTCCGGTCCACCGGGGAGCTGTTTTTT.

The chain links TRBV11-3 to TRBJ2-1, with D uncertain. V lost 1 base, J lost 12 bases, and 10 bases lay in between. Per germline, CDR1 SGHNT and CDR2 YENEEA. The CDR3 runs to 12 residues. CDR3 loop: CASSLGVGRQFF. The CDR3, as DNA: TGTGCCAGCAGCTTAGGGGTAGGACGGCAGTTCTTC.

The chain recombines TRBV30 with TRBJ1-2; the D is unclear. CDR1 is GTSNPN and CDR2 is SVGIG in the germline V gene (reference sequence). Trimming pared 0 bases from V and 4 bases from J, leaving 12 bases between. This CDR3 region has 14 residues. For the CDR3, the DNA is TGTGCCTGGAGTGTAAAACTGGCGCTCTATGGCTACACCTTC. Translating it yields CAWSVKLALYGYTF.

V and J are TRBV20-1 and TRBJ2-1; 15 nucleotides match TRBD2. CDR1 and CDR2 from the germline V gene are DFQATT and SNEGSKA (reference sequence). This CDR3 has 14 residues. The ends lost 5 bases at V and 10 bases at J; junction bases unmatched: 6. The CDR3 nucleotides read TGCAGTGCTCTGACCGGGACTAGCGGGAGGGAGCAGTTCTTC. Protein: CSALTGTSGREQFF.

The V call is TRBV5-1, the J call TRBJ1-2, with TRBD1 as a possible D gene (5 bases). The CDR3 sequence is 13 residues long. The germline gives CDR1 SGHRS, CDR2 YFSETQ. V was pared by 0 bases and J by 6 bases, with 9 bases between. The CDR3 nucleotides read TGCGCCAGCAGCTTGGGGACATCGAATGGCTACACCTTC. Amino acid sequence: CASSLGTSNGYTF.

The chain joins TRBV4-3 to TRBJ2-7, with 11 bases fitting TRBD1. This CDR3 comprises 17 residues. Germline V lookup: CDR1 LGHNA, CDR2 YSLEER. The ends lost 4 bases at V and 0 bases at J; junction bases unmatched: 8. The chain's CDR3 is CASSPGQGAQGSYEQYF. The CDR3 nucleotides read TGCGCCAGCAGCCCCGGACAGGGGGCGCAGGGCTCCTACGAGCAGTACTTC.

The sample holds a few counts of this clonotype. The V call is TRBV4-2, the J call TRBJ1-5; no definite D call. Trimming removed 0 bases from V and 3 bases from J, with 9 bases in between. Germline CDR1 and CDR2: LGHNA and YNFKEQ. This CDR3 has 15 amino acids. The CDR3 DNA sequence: TGTGCCAGCAGCCAAGATGGGCAGTACAATCAGCCCCAGCATTTT. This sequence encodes CASSQDGQYNQPQHF.

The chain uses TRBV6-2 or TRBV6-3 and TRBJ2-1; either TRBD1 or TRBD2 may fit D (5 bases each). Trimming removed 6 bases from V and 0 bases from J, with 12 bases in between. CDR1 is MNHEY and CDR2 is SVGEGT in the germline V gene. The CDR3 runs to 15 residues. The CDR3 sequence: CASSRRGDSYNEQFF. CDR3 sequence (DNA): TGTGCCAGCAGCCGTAGGGGAGACTCCTACAATGAGCAGTTCTTC.

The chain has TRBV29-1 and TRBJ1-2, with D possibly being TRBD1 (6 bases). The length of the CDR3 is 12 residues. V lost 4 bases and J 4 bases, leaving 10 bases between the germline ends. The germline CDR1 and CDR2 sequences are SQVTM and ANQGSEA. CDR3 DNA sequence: TGCAGCGTTGCGGACAGCTTCTATGGCTACACCTTC. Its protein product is CSVADSFYGYTF.

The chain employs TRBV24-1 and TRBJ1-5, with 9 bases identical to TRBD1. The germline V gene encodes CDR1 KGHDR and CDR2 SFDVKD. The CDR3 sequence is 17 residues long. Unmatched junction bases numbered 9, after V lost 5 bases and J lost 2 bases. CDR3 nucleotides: TGTGCCACCAGTGGGAGCCCGGGACAGGGTGGCAATCAGCCCCAGCATTTT. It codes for CATSGSPGQGGNQPQHF.

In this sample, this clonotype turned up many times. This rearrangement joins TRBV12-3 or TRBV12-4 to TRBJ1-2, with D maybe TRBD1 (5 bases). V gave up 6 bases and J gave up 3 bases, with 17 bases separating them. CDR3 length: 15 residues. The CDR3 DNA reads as TGTGCCAGCAGAGACGGGAGCCGGGGGGACTATGGCTACACCTTC. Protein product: CASRDGSRGDYGYTF.

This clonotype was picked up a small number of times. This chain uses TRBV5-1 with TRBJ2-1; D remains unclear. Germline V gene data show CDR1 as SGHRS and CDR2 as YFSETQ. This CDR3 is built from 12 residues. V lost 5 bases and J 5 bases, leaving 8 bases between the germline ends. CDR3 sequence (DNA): TGCGCCAGCAGACGTACAGACAATGAGCAGTTCTTC. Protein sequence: CASRRTDNEQFF.

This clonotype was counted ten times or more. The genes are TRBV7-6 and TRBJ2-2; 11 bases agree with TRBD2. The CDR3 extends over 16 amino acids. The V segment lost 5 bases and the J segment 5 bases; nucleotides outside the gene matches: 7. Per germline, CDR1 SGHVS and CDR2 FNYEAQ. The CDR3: CASSRISGRGTGELFF. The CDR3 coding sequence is TGTGCCAGCAGCCGAATTAGCGGGAGGGGGACCGGGGAGCTGTTTTTT.

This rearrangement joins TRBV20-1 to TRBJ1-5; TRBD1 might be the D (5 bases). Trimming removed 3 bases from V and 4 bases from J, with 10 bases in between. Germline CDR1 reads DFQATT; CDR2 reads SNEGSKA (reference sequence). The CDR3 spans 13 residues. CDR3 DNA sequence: TGCAGTGCTAGGTGGGACCCTAATCAGCCCCAGCATTTT. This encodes CSARWDPNQPQHF.

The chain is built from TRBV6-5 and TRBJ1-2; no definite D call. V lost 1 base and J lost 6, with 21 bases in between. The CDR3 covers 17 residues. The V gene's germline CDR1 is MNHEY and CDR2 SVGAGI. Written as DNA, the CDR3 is TGTGCCAGCAGTTACTACGATCCCTACGGTCCGGGGAATGGCTACACCTTC. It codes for CASSYYDPYGPGNGYTF.

The CDR3 nucleotides read TGTGCCAGCAGTTCCACTAACTATGGCTACACCTTC. This sequence encodes CASSSTNYGYTF. The V call is TRBV12-3 or TRBV12-4, the J call TRBJ1-2; D is uncertain. V gave up 4 bases and J gave up 0 bases, with 3 bases separating them. CDR3 size: 12 residues.

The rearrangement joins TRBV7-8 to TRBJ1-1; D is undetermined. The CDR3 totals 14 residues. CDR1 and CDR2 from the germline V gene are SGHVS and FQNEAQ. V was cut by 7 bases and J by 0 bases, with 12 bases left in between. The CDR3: CASTPEAVNTEAFF. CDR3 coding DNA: TGTGCCAGCACCCCCGAGGCGGTGAACACTGAAGCTTTCTTT.

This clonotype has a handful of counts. The CDR3 sequence: CAIRTGDNSPLHF. The CDR3 nucleotides read TGTGCCATCAGGACGGGGGATAATTCACCCCTCCACTTT. This chain uses TRBV10-3 with TRBJ1-6; weak D call: TRBD1 (5 bases). Germline CDR1 ENHRY, CDR2 SYGVKD. V was shortened by 6 bases and J by 5 bases, with 8 bases between the two germline ends. This CDR3 is built from 13 residues.

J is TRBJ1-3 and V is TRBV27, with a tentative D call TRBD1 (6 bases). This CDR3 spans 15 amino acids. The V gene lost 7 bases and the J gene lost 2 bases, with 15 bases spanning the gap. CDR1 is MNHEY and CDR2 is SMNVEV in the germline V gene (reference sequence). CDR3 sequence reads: CASTRIAGAGNTIYF. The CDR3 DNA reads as TGTGCCAGCACCCGGATAGCAGGGGCTGGAAACACCATATATTTT.

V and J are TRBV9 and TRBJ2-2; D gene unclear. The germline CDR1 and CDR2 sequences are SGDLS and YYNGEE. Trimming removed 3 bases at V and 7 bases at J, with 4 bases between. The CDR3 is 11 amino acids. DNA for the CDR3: TGTGCCAGCAGCGCAGACGGGGAGCTGTTTTTT. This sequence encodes CASSADGELFF.

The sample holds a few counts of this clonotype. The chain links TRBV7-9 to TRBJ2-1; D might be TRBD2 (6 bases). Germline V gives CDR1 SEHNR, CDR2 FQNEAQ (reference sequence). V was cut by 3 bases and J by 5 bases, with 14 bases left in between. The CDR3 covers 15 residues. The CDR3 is CASSLGTLLNNEQFF. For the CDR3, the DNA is TGTGCCAGCAGCTTGGGGACTCTCCTTAACAATGAGCAGTTCTTC.

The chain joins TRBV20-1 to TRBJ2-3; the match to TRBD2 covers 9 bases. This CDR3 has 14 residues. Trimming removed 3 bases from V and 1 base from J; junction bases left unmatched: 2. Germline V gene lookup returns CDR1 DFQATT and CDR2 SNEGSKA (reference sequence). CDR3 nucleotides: TGCAGTGCTAGTCGGACTAGCGGCACAGATACGCAGTATTTT. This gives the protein CSASRTSGTDTQYF.

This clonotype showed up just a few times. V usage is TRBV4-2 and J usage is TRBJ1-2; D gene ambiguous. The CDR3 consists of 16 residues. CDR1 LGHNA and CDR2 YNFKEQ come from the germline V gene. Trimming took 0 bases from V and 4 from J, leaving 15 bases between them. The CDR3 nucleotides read TGTGCCAGCAGCCAAGATGGAGGGAGGTTTTCCTATGGCTACACCTTC. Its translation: CASSQDGGRFSYGYTF.